Listed below are T cell receptor beta chains from one sample, sequenced in a study of blood T cell repertoires in COVID-19. Here immunoSEQ multiplex PCR was the method, and the copy in TCRdb shows in-frame clones only, minus some. Of approximately 120,000 clones in the sample, 84% are singletons; the top ten hold approximately 7%. Specimen: peripheral blood. The receptors derive from a woman aged 45-60 years with acute or convalescent COVID-19. CDR3s leave out the opening cysteine and the closing phenylalanine or tryptophan. D genes are given only for firm matches.

CDR3 protein: ASTAGARGYT
V gene: TRBV28
J gene: TRBJ1-2
D gene: -

CDR3 protein: ASSPGDSGEAF
V gene: TRBV5-1
J gene: TRBJ1-1
D gene: TRBD1

CDR3 protein: ASSRGGNNYGYT
V gene: TRBV5-4
J gene: TRBJ1-2
D gene: -

CDR3 protein: ASSPSDVPYGYT
V gene: TRBV11-2
J gene: TRBJ1-2
D gene: -

CDR3 protein: AISEVGARGYT
V gene: TRBV10-3
J gene: TRBJ1-2
D gene: -

CDR3 protein: ASSLAGGQGAYEQY
V gene: TRBV5-1
J gene: TRBJ2-7
D gene: TRBD1

CDR3 protein: ASSTPLANEQF
V gene: TRBV5-1
J gene: TRBJ2-1
D gene: -

CDR3 protein: ASSPQGSRIYGYT
V gene: TRBV6-5
J gene: TRBJ1-2
D gene: TRBD1

CDR3 protein: ATSRDPAYNEQF
V gene: TRBV15
J gene: TRBJ2-1
D gene: -

CDR3 protein: ASSLMALAGELF
V gene: TRBV7-3
J gene: TRBJ2-2
D gene: TRBD2

CDR3 protein: ASSPTTGPLEAF
V gene: TRBV11-1
J gene: TRBJ1-1
D gene: TRBD1

CDR3 protein: ASSYISGELF
V gene: TRBV6-5
J gene: TRBJ2-2
D gene: -

CDR3 protein: ASSEGGARVNTEAF
V gene: TRBV2
J gene: TRBJ1-1
D gene: -

CDR3 protein: ASSQDRDSYGYT
V gene: TRBV3-1/TRBV3-2
J gene: TRBJ1-2
D gene: -

CDR3 protein: ASSLGGGQSYGYT
V gene: TRBV7-6
J gene: TRBJ1-2
D gene: -

CDR3 protein: ASSGDRGSNQPQH
V gene: TRBV6-1
J gene: TRBJ1-5
D gene: TRBD1

CDR3 protein: ASSRTQGQPQH
V gene: TRBV6-5
J gene: TRBJ1-5
D gene: -

CDR3 protein: ASSPDRVDGYT
V gene: TRBV5-1
J gene: TRBJ1-2
D gene: TRBD1

CDR3 protein: AWRQGSSGNTIY
V gene: TRBV30
J gene: TRBJ1-3
D gene: -

CDR3 protein: ASRTGTGNTEAF
V gene: TRBV5-1
J gene: TRBJ1-1
D gene: TRBD1

CDR3 protein: ASLGDGNNEQF
V gene: TRBV2
J gene: TRBJ2-1
D gene: -

CDR3 protein: ATHRGGTEAF
V gene: TRBV12-3/TRBV12-4
J gene: TRBJ1-1
D gene: TRBD1

CDR3 protein: AWSVLTGRTTEAF
V gene: TRBV30
J gene: TRBJ1-1
D gene: TRBD1

CDR3 protein: SASKRHSGDYGYT
V gene: TRBV20-1
J gene: TRBJ1-2
D gene: -

CDR3 protein: ASSIGGSGRGGNEQF
V gene: TRBV19
J gene: TRBJ2-1
D gene: -

CDR3 protein: ASSYDRANTGELF
V gene: TRBV6-5
J gene: TRBJ2-2
D gene: -

CDR3 protein: ASSQPGQRNNSPLH
V gene: TRBV5-4
J gene: TRBJ1-6
D gene: TRBD1